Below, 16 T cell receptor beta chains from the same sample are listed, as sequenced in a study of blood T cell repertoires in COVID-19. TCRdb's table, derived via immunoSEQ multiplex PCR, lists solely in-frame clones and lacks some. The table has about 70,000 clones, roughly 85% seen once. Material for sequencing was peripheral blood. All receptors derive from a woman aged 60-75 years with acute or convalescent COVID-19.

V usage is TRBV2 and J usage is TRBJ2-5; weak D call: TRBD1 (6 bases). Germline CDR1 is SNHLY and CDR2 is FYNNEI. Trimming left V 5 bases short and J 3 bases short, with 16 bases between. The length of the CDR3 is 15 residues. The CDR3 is CASSFQGDTKETQYF. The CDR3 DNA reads TGTGCCAGCAGTTTCCAAGGGGACACCAAAGAGACCCAGTACTTC.

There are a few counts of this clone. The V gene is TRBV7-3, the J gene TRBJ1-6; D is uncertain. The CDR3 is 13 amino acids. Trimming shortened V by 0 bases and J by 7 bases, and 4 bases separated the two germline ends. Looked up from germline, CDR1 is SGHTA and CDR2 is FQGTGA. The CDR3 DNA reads TGTGCCAGCAGCTTAACCGGGAATTCACCCCTCCACTTT. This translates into CASSLTGNSPLHF.

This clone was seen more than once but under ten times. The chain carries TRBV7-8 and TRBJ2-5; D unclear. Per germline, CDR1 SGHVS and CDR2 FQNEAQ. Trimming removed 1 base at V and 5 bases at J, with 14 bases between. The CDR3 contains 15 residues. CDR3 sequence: CASSLDPSVRETQYF. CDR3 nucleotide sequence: TGTGCCAGCAGCTTAGATCCCTCGGTCCGGGAGACCCAGTACTTC. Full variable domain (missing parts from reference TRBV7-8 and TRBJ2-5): GAGVSQSPRYKVAKRGQDVALRCDPISGHVSLFWYQQALGQGPEFLTYFQNEAQLDKSGLPSDRFFAERPEGSVSTLKIQRTQQEDSAVYLCASSLDPSVRETQYFGPGTRLLVL.

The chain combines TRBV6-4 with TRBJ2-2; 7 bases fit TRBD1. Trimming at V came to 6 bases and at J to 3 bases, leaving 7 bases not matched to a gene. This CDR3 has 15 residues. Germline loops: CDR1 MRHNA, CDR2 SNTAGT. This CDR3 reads CASRNRQGHTGELFF. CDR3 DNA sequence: TGTGCCAGCAGGAATAGACAGGGTCACACCGGGGAGCTGTTTTTT.

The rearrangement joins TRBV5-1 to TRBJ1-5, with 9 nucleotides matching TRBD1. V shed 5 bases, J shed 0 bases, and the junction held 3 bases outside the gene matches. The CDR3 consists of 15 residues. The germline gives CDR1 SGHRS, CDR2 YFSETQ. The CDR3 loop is CASRRTGDSNQPQHF. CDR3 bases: TGCGCCAGCAGACGGACAGGGGATAGCAATCAGCCCCAGCATTTT.

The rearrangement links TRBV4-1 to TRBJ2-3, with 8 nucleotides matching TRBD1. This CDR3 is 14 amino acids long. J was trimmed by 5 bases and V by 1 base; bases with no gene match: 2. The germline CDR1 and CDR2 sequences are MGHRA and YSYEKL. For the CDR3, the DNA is TGCGCCAGCAGCCAAGGACAGGGGAAAGATACGCAGTATTTT. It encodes CASSQGQGKDTQYF.

CDR3 nucleotide sequence: TGTGCCAGCAGCCCAGGGGAAGGCACTGAAGCTTTCTTT. The encoded protein is CASSPGEGTEAFF. V is TRBV7-3 and J is TRBJ1-1; tentative D call: TRBD1 (6 bases). The CDR3 has 13 amino acids. Germline V gene sequence: CDR1 SGHTA, CDR2 FQGTGA. V lost 5 bases and J 4 bases, leaving 11 bases between the germline ends. The whole variable domain, filled in from reference TRBV7-3 and TRBJ1-1, reads GAGVSQTPSNKVTEKGKYVELRCDPISGHTALYWYRQSLGQGPEFLIYFQGTGAADDSGLPNDRFFAVRPEGSVSTLKIQRTERGDSAVYLCASSPGEGTEAFFGQGTRLTVV.

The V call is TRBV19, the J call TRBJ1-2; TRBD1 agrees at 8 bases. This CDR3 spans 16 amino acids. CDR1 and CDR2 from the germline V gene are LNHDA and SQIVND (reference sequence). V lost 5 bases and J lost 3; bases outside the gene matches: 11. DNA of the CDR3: TGTGCCAGTAGTGGACCAGTAGGGGGACAGGACTATGGCTACACCTTC. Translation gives CASSGPVGGQDYGYTF.

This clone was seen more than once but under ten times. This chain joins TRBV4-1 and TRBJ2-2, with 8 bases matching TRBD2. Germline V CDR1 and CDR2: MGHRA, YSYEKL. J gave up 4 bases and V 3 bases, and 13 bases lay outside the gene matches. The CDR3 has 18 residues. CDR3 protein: CASSQFTQGSGSTGELFF. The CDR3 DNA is TGCGCCAGCAGCCAGTTTACACAGGGCAGCGGGAGCACCGGGGAGCTGTTTTTT.

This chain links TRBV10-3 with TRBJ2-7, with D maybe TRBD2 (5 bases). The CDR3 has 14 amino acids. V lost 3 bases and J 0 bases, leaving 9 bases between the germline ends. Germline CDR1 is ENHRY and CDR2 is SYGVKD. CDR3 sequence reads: CAISEGRSSYEQYF. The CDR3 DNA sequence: TGTGCCATCAGTGAAGGGAGAAGCTCCTACGAGCAGTACTTC.

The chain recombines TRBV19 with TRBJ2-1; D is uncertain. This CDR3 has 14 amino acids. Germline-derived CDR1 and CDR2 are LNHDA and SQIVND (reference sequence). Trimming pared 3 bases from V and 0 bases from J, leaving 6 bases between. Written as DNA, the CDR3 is TGTGCCAGTAGTATCGCTAGCTCCTACAATGAGCAGTTCTTC. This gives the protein CASSIASSYNEQFF.

For the CDR3, the DNA is TGTGCCAGCAGACTCGTTCAGGGGGCGCGAGAGACCCAGTACTTC. Translating it yields CASRLVQGARETQYF. V and J are TRBV6-5 and TRBJ2-5; 8 bases line up with TRBD1. The CDR3 is 15 amino acids. The V gene's germline CDR1 is MNHEY and CDR2 SVGAGI. Losses at the gene ends were 6 bases for V and 4 bases for J; bases not matched to a gene: 10.

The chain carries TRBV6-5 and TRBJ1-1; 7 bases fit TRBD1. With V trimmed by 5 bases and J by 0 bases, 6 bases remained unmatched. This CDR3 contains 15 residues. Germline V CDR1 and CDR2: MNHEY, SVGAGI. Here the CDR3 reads CASSTRQGMNTEAFF. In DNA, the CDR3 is TGTGCCAGCAGTACCAGACAGGGTATGAACACTGAAGCTTTCTTT.

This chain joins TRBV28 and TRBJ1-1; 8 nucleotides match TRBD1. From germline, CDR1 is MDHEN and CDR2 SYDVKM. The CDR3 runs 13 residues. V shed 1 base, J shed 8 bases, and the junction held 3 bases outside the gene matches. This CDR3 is CASSLFPGGEAFF. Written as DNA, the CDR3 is TGTGCCAGCAGTTTATTCCCAGGGGGCGAAGCTTTCTTT.

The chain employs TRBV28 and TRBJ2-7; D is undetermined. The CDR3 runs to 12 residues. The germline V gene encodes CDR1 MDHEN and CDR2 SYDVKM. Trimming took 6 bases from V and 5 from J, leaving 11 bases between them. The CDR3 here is CASSVPGNEQYF. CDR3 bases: TGTGCCAGCAGCGTCCCAGGAAACGAGCAGTACTTC.

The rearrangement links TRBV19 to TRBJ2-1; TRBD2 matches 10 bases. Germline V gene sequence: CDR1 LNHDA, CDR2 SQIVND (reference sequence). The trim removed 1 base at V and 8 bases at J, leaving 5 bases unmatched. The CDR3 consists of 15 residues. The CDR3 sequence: CASSIVAGGRHEQFF. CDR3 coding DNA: TGTGCCAGTAGTATAGTAGCGGGGGGTCGACATGAGCAGTTCTTC.